This TCR beta chain was sequenced in a study of T cells in Graves' hyperthyroidism and ophthalmopathy. Study conclusions and caveats: Most thyroid clonotypes expanded above 0.001 appeared in blood too.

This clonotype was recorded many times. Its cognate antigen is unknown. Diagnoses were established using clinical symptoms, serum thyroxine and TRAb, thyroid ultrasound and orbital computed tomography. The CDR3 is made up of 15 amino acids. Germline CDR1 reads SGHRS; CDR2 reads YFSETQ. Trimming left V 3 bases short and J 5 bases short, with 18 bases between. Amplification targeted TCR beta CDR3 regions from RNA transcripts. Primed by the HTBI set, a first-round RT-PCR was run on the TCR CDR3. TCRdb redid the calling of the multiplex PCR reads with MiXCR, one entry per CDR3 protein. The sample includes 560,000 or so distinct CDR3 sequences, around 20% seen only once; the top ten take about 50%.

The sequenced sample was blood. This chain uses TRBV5-1 with TRBJ2-7; D possibly corresponds to TRBD2 (6 bases). The source is a man between 40 and 49 years old with Graves' ophthalmopathy. The CDR3 loop reads CASSSRGSLAHEQYF. CDR3 nucleotides: TGCGCCAGCAGCTCCAGAGGATCACTAGCCCACGAGCAGTACTTC.